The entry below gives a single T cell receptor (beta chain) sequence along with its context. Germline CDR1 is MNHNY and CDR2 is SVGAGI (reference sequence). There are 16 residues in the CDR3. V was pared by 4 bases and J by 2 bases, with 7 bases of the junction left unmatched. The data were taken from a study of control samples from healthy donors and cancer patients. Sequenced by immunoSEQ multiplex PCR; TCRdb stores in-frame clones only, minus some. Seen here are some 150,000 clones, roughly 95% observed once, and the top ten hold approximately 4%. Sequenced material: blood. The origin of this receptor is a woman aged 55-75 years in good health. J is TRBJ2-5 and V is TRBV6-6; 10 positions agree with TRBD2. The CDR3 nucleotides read TGTGCCAGCAGTTCCGGAAGACTAGCGGGTCAAGAGACCCAGTACTTC. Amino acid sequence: CASSSGRLAGQETQYF.